These 21 T cell receptor beta chains share one sample of origin, sequenced in a study of T-cell reconstitution after alpha-beta-depleted transplantation in children. Construction of the TCRbeta library involved unique molecular identifiers. A single record per CDR3 protein comes from TCRdb applying MiXCR to the PCR reads. The data show around 800,000 distinct CDR3 sequences, 15% to 20% seen once. The sample was PBMCs, mostly from graft donor cells, taken 360 days after TCRalphabeta/CD19-depleted stem cell transplant. Receptor source: a male patient younger than 18 who had a stem cell transplant for acute lymphoblastic leukemia, so the T cells may come from the graft donor.

Only a few counts were recorded for this clonotype. The V and J genes are TRBV27 and TRBJ1-1, with TRBD1 as a possible D gene (5 bases). This CDR3 is 8 amino acids long. Trimming pared 11 bases from V and 11 bases from J, leaving 9 bases between. Looked up from germline, CDR1 is MNHEY and CDR2 is SMNVEV (reference sequence). Written as DNA, the CDR3 is TGTGCCGTGGGGGGGGCTTTCTTT. It is translated as CAVGGAFF.

This clonotype has a handful of counts. This rearrangement joins TRBV11-1 to TRBJ2-2; perhaps TRBD1 as D (6 bases). CDR1 is SGHAT and CDR2 is FQDESV in the germline V gene (reference sequence). The V and J ends lost 1 base and 5 bases respectively, with 11 bases between them. The CDR3 contains 15 residues. The CDR3 bases are TGTGCCAGCAGCTTAGGGACAGAAATGACCGGGGAGCTGTTTTTT. As protein: CASSLGTEMTGELFF.

The chain employs TRBV12-3 or TRBV12-4 and TRBJ2-1; D remains unclear. Between the trimmed V and J ends, which lost 6 bases and 5 bases, there was a span of 11 bases. CDR3 length: 13 residues. The CDR3 sequence: CASSLPLNNEQFF. The CDR3 nucleotides read TGTGCCAGCAGCCTACCCCTTAACAATGAGCAGTTCTTC.

This clonotype was seen at least ten times. The chain recombines TRBV11-2 with TRBJ2-1; D remains unclear. Between the trimmed V and J ends, which lost 2 bases and 3 bases, there was a span of 2 bases. The CDR3 is 12 amino acids. Germline loops: CDR1 SGHAT, CDR2 FQNNGV. The CDR3 bases are TGTGCCAGCAGCTTAATCTACAATGAGCAGTTCTTC. This sequence encodes CASSLIYNEQFF.

The V call is TRBV10-3, the J call TRBJ1-5, with D tentatively TRBD1 (5 bases). This CDR3 contains 14 residues. Trimming took 11 bases from V and 5 from J, leaving 19 bases between them. Germline values: CDR1 ENHRY, CDR2 SYGVKD. The CDR3 nucleotides are TGTGCCTCGGGGGGTGGGCTGGGGGATCAGCCCCAGCATTTT. Protein sequence: CASGGGLGDQPQHF.

A few counts support this clonotype. The chain has TRBV28 and TRBJ2-2; perhaps TRBD1 as D (6 bases). V lost 6 bases to trimming and J lost 1 base, with 12 bases between them. The CDR3 consists of 15 residues. The germline V gene has CDR1 MDHEN and CDR2 SYDVKM. CDR3 DNA sequence: TGTGCCAGCAGCGCCGGGACACAGAACACCGGGGAGCTGTTTTTT. Its translation: CASSAGTQNTGELFF.

This chain connects TRBV7-9 to TRBJ2-3; D is possibly TRBD2 (5 bases). The V gene lost 8 bases and the J gene lost 1 base, with 16 bases spanning the gap. CDR3 length: 15 amino acids. Germline CDR1 reads SEHNR; CDR2 reads FQNEAQ (reference sequence). The CDR3 here is CASGPFGEGTDTQYF. CDR3 bases: TGTGCCAGCGGACCCTTCGGGGAAGGCACAGATACGCAGTATTTT.

The rearrangement joins TRBV2 to TRBJ2-7, with 12 bases fitting TRBD2. The V and J ends lost 7 bases and 5 bases, in that order; junction bases with no gene match: 6. Germline V gene lookup returns CDR1 SNHLY and CDR2 FYNNEI. The CDR3 runs 14 residues. CDR3 sequence (DNA): TGTGCCAGCATTGGACTAGCGGGAAACAACGAGCAGTACTTC. Residues: CASIGLAGNNEQYF.

Turning to this clonotype: A clone one base away is much larger, so this may be a read error. J is TRBJ2-7 and V is TRBV27; 9 nucleotides match TRBD1. Near its end, the DNA agrees better with TRBJ2-1, so the J call may be wrong. Looked up from germline, CDR1 is MNHEY and CDR2 is SMNVEV (reference sequence). The CDR3 is 15 residues long. DNA for the CDR3: TGTGCCAGCAGTACACCCGGGACAGGGATGCACGAGCAGTTCTTC. This gives the protein CASSTPGTGMHEQFF.

This clonotype was seen a few times. CDR3 residues: CASSWLRDSYEQYF. In nucleotides, the CDR3 is TGCGCCAGCAGCTGGCTCCGGGACAGCTACGAGCAGTACTTC. The chain links TRBV5-1 to TRBJ2-7, with 7 bases aligning to TRBD1. The germline V gene encodes CDR1 SGHRS and CDR2 YFSETQ. The CDR3 is 14 amino acids. V trimming: 3 bases; J trimming: 3 bases; junction bases outside the gene matches: 6.

The J gene is TRBJ2-5, the V gene TRBV6-2 or TRBV6-3; 8 positions agree with TRBD2. This CDR3 region has 16 residues. The V segment lost 2 bases and the J segment 4 bases; nucleotides outside the gene matches: 9. The germline V gene has CDR1 MNHEY and CDR2 SVGEGT. The CDR3 DNA reads TGTGCCAGCAGTTACCTTAGGATAGCGGGAACAGAGACCCAGTACTTC. Its translation: CASSYLRIAGTETQYF.

This clonotype was counted between two and nine times. The chain is built from TRBV7-6 and TRBJ2-6; the D is unclear. Trimming cost V 1 base and J 0 bases, with 4 bases left between them. The CDR3 contains 15 residues. CDR1 is SGHVS, CDR2 FNYEAQ, per germline. The CDR3 here is CASSLGNSGANVLTF. Here the CDR3 DNA reads TGTGCCAGCAGCTTAGGAAACTCTGGGGCCAACGTCCTGACTTTC.

This chain uses TRBV7-9 with TRBJ2-1; TRBD2 matches at 8 bases. Germline assignment: CDR1 SEHNR and CDR2 FQNEAQ (reference sequence). The CDR3 is made up of 16 amino acids. V lost 3 bases, J lost 5 bases, and 9 bases stayed unmatched. For the CDR3, the DNA is TGTGCCAGCAGCTTGAGCGGGAGCGTTACACACAATGAGCAGTTCTTC. Amino acids: CASSLSGSVTHNEQFF.

This clonotype was found a few times. The chain uses TRBV4-1 and TRBJ2-7, with a tentative D call TRBD2 (5 bases). The CDR3 runs 15 residues. From germline, CDR1 is MGHRA and CDR2 YSYEKL. Trimming shortened V by 3 bases and J by 1 base, and 13 bases separated the two germline ends. The DNA of the CDR3 is TGCGCCAGCAGCCAGCTCGGGCGGACTTCCTACGAGCAGTACTTC. Translated, it gives CASSQLGRTSYEQYF.

V and J are TRBV9 and TRBJ2-7; the D gene could be TRBD1 or TRBD2 (6 bases each). The germline gives CDR1 SGDLS, CDR2 YYNGEE. Trimming cost V 3 bases and J 1 base, with 14 bases left between them. This CDR3 contains 15 residues. The CDR3 coding sequence is TGTGCCAGCAGCGAGGGGGGCGCCAGTTCCTACGAGCAGTACTTC. This sequence encodes CASSEGGASSYEQYF.

This clonotype was seen more than once but under ten times. The chain has TRBV7-9 and TRBJ2-2; D gene uncertain. Germline assignment: CDR1 SEHNR and CDR2 FQNEAQ (reference sequence). There are 14 residues in the CDR3. Trimming removed 3 bases from V and 6 bases from J, with 11 bases in between. The DNA of the CDR3 is TGTGCCAGCAGCTTTGTCCCCCGATCCGGGGAGCTGTTTTTT. It translates to CASSFVPRSGELFF.

The sample holds many counts of this clonotype. The J gene is TRBJ2-1, the V gene TRBV3-1; D is unresolved. V lost 4 bases and J 3 bases, leaving 7 bases between the germline ends. In germline, CDR1 is LGHDT, CDR2 YNNKEL (reference sequence). There are 13 residues in the CDR3. Written as DNA, the CDR3 is TGTGCCAGCAGCCGGAGCGTCTACAATGAGCAGTTCTTC. Its translation: CASSRSVYNEQFF.

The gene calls are TRBV7-9 and TRBJ2-1; D is possibly TRBD1 or TRBD2 (5 bases each). Trimming cost V 5 bases and J 7 bases, with 15 bases left between them. Germline CDR1 is SEHNR and CDR2 is FQNEAQ (reference sequence). The CDR3 runs 14 residues. CDR3: CASSTGAGRNEQFF. CDR3 DNA sequence: TGTGCCAGCAGCACCGGGGCAGGGCGGAATGAGCAGTTCTTC.

This clonotype was seen only a few times. The gene calls are TRBV9 and TRBJ2-3, with TRBD2 identical over 10 bases. Per germline, CDR1 SGDLS and CDR2 YYNGEE. The CDR3 has 16 residues. After removal of 0 bases from V and 2 bases from J, the junction contained 3 bases not matched to a gene. CDR3 in DNA: TGTGCCAGCAGCGTAGCAGGGACTAGCGACACAGATACGCAGTATTTT. Residues: CASSVAGTSDTDTQYF.

The rearrangement links TRBV6-5 to TRBJ1-1; 9 bases line up with TRBD1. V lost 2 bases, J lost 4 bases, and 2 bases stayed unmatched. The CDR3 covers 14 residues. The V gene's germline CDR1 is MNHEY and CDR2 SVGAGI. The CDR3 loop is CASSYGTGLTEAFF. The CDR3 coding sequence is TGTGCCAGCAGTTACGGGACAGGGCTCACTGAAGCTTTCTTT.

This rearrangement joins TRBV7-3 to TRBJ1-1; no reliable D call. Trimming removed 5 bases from V and 1 base from J, with 8 bases in between. CDR1 and CDR2 (germline): SGHTA, FQGTGA. This CDR3 has 13 amino acids. CDR3 coding DNA: TGTGCCAGCAGCCCGGACCCGAACACTGAAGCTTTCTTT. Translation gives CASSPDPNTEAFF.